The present T cell receptor (beta chain) was sequenced within a study of metastatic and nonmetastatic thyroid tumors. The wider study: Repertoires from blood and tumor or nodule tissue of malignant and benign thyroid patients were compared. General study points: Malignant thyroid tumors reportedly exceeded benign nodules significantly in TCR beta diversity, with the difference appearing in blood and tumor.

In its sample, this clone was seen once. The antigen remains undetermined. None of the patients had undergone any treatment ahead of thyroid surgery. Per germline, CDR1 LGHDT and CDR2 YNNKEL (reference sequence). The CDR3 has 15 residues. The junction had 5 bases not matched to a gene; V was cut back by 0 bases and J by 7 bases. Original analysis: The authors used CDR3 differences across clinicopathological groups to build a distant-metastasis classifier for papillary thyroid cancer. TCRdb re-called clones from the PCR reads using MiXCR. TCRdb, rather than the study authors, made the V and J calls. The repertoire holds 55,000 or so clones, with roughly a sixth as singletons.

Sample: blood. This chain joins TRBV3-1 and TRBJ2-1; TRBD2 aligns across 8 bases. The clonotype was recovered from a female donor with papillary thyroid cancer or a benign thyroid nodule (not recorded which). Some clones in this sample may be carry-over from other donors' samples. CDR3 sequence: CASSQDEAGVNEQFF. CDR3 nucleotides: TGTGCCAGCAGCCAAGACGAAGCGGGAGTGAATGAGCAGTTCTTC.